Each of the 10 T cell receptor beta chains below was sequenced from the same sample in a study of cytomegalovirus exposure and HLA in healthy donors. Clones were read by immunoSEQ multiplex PCR, and TCRdb kept only the in-frame ones, dropping some. Among around 170,000 clones listed, 85% to 90% were seen once. Material for sequencing was PBMCs. These receptor sequences come from a man between 18 and 29 years old in good health and CMV-seronegative.

The CDR3: CASSQAQGAGGELFF. DNA of the CDR3: TGCGCCAGCAGCCAAGCCCAGGGGGCCGGCGGGGAGCTGTTTTTT. The V gene is TRBV4-3, the J gene TRBJ2-2; 8 bases align to TRBD1. Germline CDR1 is LGHNA and CDR2 is YSLEER. The V segment lost 1 base and the J segment 7 bases; nucleotides outside the gene matches: 5. The CDR3 sequence is 15 residues long.

The chain has TRBV11-3 and TRBJ2-1; D not resolved. Trimming shortened V by 5 bases and J by 2 bases, and 10 bases separated the two germline ends. The germline V gene has CDR1 SGHNT and CDR2 YENEEA. CDR3 length: 14 residues. DNA for the CDR3: TGTGCCAGCAGCAACCCTATGCCCTACAATGAGCAGTTCTTC. It yields the protein CASSNPMPYNEQFF.

In nucleotides, the CDR3 is TGTGCCAGTAGTCAGGGGAGCCAAGAGACCCAGTACTTC. As protein: CASSQGSQETQYF. The chain is built from TRBV19 and TRBJ2-5; tentative D call: TRBD1 (6 bases). Trimming removed 5 bases from V and 1 base from J, with 8 bases in between. Germline values: CDR1 LNHDA, CDR2 SQIVND (reference sequence). This CDR3 has 13 residues.

The chain employs TRBV5-6 and TRBJ1-4; D is unclear. The ends were cut back, 2 bases at V and 7 bases at J, with 15 bases in the middle. The CDR3 consists of 15 residues. The V gene's germline CDR1 is SGHDT and CDR2 YYEEEE. The CDR3 here is CASSFYVGAGEKLFF. CDR3 nucleotide sequence: TGTGCCAGCAGCTTTTACGTGGGCGCGGGTGAAAAACTGTTTTTT. The variable domain in full, with the rest retrieved from reference TRBV5-6 and TRBJ1-4, is DAGVTQSPTHLIKTRGQQVTLRCSPKSGHDTVSWYQQALGQGPQFIFQYYEEEERQRGNFPDRFSGHQFPNYSSELNVNALLLGDSALYLCASSFYVGAGEKLFFGSGTQLSVL.

The chain joins TRBV29-1 to TRBJ1-1; 8 bases fit TRBD1. The germline V gene has CDR1 SQVTM and CDR2 ANQGSEA. Trimming took 6 bases from V and 1 from J; bases not matched to a gene: 1. This CDR3 has 12 amino acids. CDR3 sequence: CSVGTGNTEAFF. In DNA form, the CDR3 reads TGCAGCGTAGGGACAGGGAACACTGAAGCTTTCTTT.

V is TRBV5-5 and J is TRBJ2-7, with D tentatively TRBD1 (6 bases). CDR1 and CDR2 (germline): SGHKS, YYEKEE (reference sequence). The germline V and J ends were trimmed by 4 bases and 0 bases, with 14 bases remaining between them. The CDR3 is made up of 15 amino acids. The CDR3 DNA is TGTGCCAGCAGCCTCTCCGGGACACTCTCCTACGAGCAGTACTTC. Its translation is CASSLSGTLSYEQYF.

This clone was seen once. CDR3 nucleotide sequence: TGCGCCAGCAGCCTGCTAATCACGAACACCGGGGAGCTGTTTTTT. Encoded protein: CASSLLITNTGELFF. This rearrangement joins TRBV4-1 to TRBJ2-2, with unresolved D. Trimming took off 4 bases at V and 0 bases at J, with 9 bases between the two ends. Per germline, CDR1 MGHRA and CDR2 YSYEKL. The CDR3 sequence is 15 residues long.

The chain's CDR3 is CATQGAVKAYNEQFF. The CDR3 nucleotides read TGTGCCACCCAGGGGGCGGTTAAAGCCTACAATGAGCAGTTCTTC. This sequence joins TRBV2 and TRBJ2-1, with TRBD1 identical over 8 bases. The CDR3 has 15 residues. J was trimmed by 2 bases and V by 10 bases; bases with no gene match: 10. Germline CDR1 SNHLY, CDR2 FYNNEI.

This chain joins TRBV7-2 and TRBJ1-3, with a possible D match to TRBD1 (6 bases). CDR1 and CDR2 (germline): SGHTA, FQGNSA. This CDR3 is 15 amino acids long. V dropped 5 bases and J dropped 0 bases, with 11 bases sitting between them. CDR3 sequence (DNA): TGTGCCAGCAGCGAAAACAGGGTCTCTGGAAACACCATATATTTT. Its translation: CASSENRVSGNTIYF.

The J gene is TRBJ2-3, the V gene TRBV5-1, with 8 bases lining up with TRBD2. CDR3 length equals 16 residues. The V gene end was trimmed by 5 bases and the J gene end by 4 bases; junction bases not matched to a gene: 12. From germline, CDR1 is SGHRS and CDR2 YFSETQ. CDR3 sequence: CASRDKAGASADTQYF. The DNA for the CDR3 is TGCGCCAGCAGGGATAAAGCGGGAGCTTCGGCAGATACGCAGTATTTT.